This paragraph reports one T cell receptor beta chain. The source of the sample is a study of technical replicates of blood from four donors. The CDR3 is made up of 15 amino acids. Germline CDR1 is SGHAT and CDR2 is FQNNGV. Trimming took off 5 bases at V and 7 bases at J, with 20 bases between the two ends. Produced via immunoSEQ multiplex PCR; TCRdb's table is partial and in-frame only. The sample has roughly 72,000 clones, about 94% seen once. The clonotype originates from a human donor in good health. The sample comprised T cells isolated from PBMCs. This rearrangement joins TRBV11-2 to TRBJ2-5; no reliable D call. CDR3 nucleotide sequence: TGTGCCAGCAGCGACCGTGAGAGGTTATATGTGACCCAGTACTTC. It yields the protein CASSDRERLYVTQYF. Full variable domain (missing parts from reference TRBV11-2 and TRBJ2-5): EAGVAQSPRYKIIEKRQSVAFWCNPISGHATLYWYQQILGQGPKLLIQFQNNGVVDDSQLPKDRFSAERLKGVDSTLKIQPAKLEDSAVYLCASSDRERLYVTQYFGPGTRLLVL.